This entry describes one TCR beta chain. Its antigen is as yet unknown. The sample comes from a study of T cell responses to AZD1222 COVID-19 vaccine. Study observations and caveats: Clonal diversity was possibly underestimated, and the donors were mostly white British, with more females. Epitopes outside B.1.351 and B.1.1.7 mutated regions reportedly drew nearly half of spike TCRs.

Germline CDR1 reads SGHTA; CDR2 reads FQGNSA. This CDR3 region has 14 residues. The ends lost 4 bases at V and 8 bases at J; junction bases unmatched: 8. The table came from immunoSEQ multiplex PCR; TCRdb's copy has only in-frame clones and leaves some out. The table lists some 150,000 clones, around 88% of them singletons, with around 3% in the top ten. The sequencing here drew on peripheral blood, taken on day 0 of AZD1222 vaccination. This sequence originates from an adult in good health. V and J are TRBV7-2 and TRBJ1-2; 9 nucleotides line up with TRBD1. The CDR3, as DNA: TGTGCCAGCAGCTCCGAAACAGGGGGCATGGGCTACACCTTC. Translated: CASSSETGGMGYTF. Complete variable domain (other parts from reference TRBV7-2 and TRBJ1-2): GAGVSQSPSNKVTEKGKDVELRCDPISGHTALYWYRQSLGQGLEFLIYFQGNSAPDKSGLPSDRFSAERTGGSVSTLTIQRTQQEDSAVYLCASSSETGGMGYTFGSGTRLTVV.